This T cell receptor (beta chain) is from a study of response to subunit inactivated influenza vaccine. Study observations and caveats: The authors proposed limited new T cell recruitment per seasonal influenza vaccination.

Details on this clonotype: Its antigen is unknown.

TCRdb reprocessed the RT-PCR reads via MiXCR and lists one record per CDR3 protein. This sample yields about 700,000 distinct CDR3 sequences, of which 12% to 15% are seen a single time; roughly 7.2% belongs to the top ten. V shed 3 bases, J shed 4 bases, and the junction held 7 bases outside the gene matches. In germline, CDR1 is LNHNV, CDR2 YYDKDF (reference sequence). This CDR3 is 16 amino acids long. The sample here was PBMCs from blood, taken 14 to 15 days before vaccination. V usage is TRBV15 and J usage is TRBJ2-1; TRBD1 agrees at 9 bases. This TCR was recovered from a man between 50 and 59 years old who received an inactivated influenza vaccine. CDR3 residues: CATSRERDREYNEQFF. The CDR3 DNA is TGTGCCACCAGCAGGGAGCGGGACAGGGAATACAATGAGCAGTTCTTC.